Listed below are T cell receptor beta chains from one sample, sequenced in a study of blood T cells in healthy people across ages. TCRdb reanalysed the 5' RACE reads using MiXCR and keeps one entry per CDR3 protein. This sample yields over 500,000 distinct CDR3 sequences, of which roughly half are seen a single time; about 13% belongs to the top ten. Sequencing was carried out using blood. The source of these receptors is a woman aged 80 or over in good health. CDR3s include the opening cysteine and the closing phenylalanine or tryptophan. Fields, in order: J gene, D gene, V gene, clone size, CDR3 DNA, CDR3 protein. D genes are given only for firm matches. Some rows have no size entry. The others give once, few or many, or a class for an expanded clone.

>TRBJ2-7|TRBD2|TRBV6-6|few
TGTGCCAGCAGTTACGCTAGCGGGGCGCGAGAGCAGTACTTC
CASSYASGAREQYF
>TRBJ2-4|.|TRBV7-2|.
TGTGCCAGCAGCATTATAGCCAAAAACATTCAGTACTTC
CASSIIAKNIQYF
>TRBJ2-1|TRBD2|TRBV12-3/TRBV12-4|many
TGTGCCAGCGGTCGACTAGCGGGGTACAATGAGCAGTTCTTC
CASGRLAGYNEQFF
>TRBJ1-2|.|TRBV11-1|many
TGTGCCAGCAGCGGTAGGCAGGGCGAGGATGGCTACACCTTC
CASSGRQGEDGYTF
>TRBJ2-5|.|TRBV5-5|many
TGTGCCAGCAGCTCCCCGTTGCCGGGGTCCCAGTACTTC
CASSSPLPGSQYF
>TRBJ1-4|.|TRBV20-1|.
TGCAGTGTCTCGGGACAACCCCCAACTAATGAAAAACTGTTTTTT
CSVSGQPPTNEKLFF
>TRBJ2-3|TRBD2|TRBV10-3|.
TGTGCCATTCTAGCGGGAGGGAGCACAGATACGCAGTATTTT
CAILAGGSTDTQYF
>TRBJ2-5|TRBD1|TRBV7-2|.
TGTGCCAGCAGCCCATTGGCAGGGGGCCGTCTAGAGACCCAGTACTTC
CASSPLAGGRLETQYF
>TRBJ2-3|TRBD2|TRBV2|.
TGTGCCAGCTCGGTGGGACTAGCGGGAGTGGATACGCAGTATTTT
CASSVGLAGVDTQYF
>TRBJ2-3|TRBD2|TRBV2|few
TGTGCCAGCAGGGGAAGACTAGCGCCAAGCCTCGATATTGTCCATACGCAGTATTTT
CASRGRLAPSLDIVHTQYF
>TRBJ1-1|.|TRBV29-1|.
TGCAGCGCCGGGCATTTGGAGGAATACACTGAAGCTTTCTTT
CSAGHLEEYTEAFF
>TRBJ1-5|.|TRBV20-1|few
TGCAGTGCTAGAGATGACAGAGACCAGCCCCAGCATTTT
CSARDDRDQPQHF
>TRBJ2-5|TRBD2|TRBV7-9|.
TGTGCCAGCAGCTCCTCGGGACTACAAGAGACCCAGTACTTC
CASSSSGLQETQYF
>TRBJ1-2|.|TRBV27|.
TGTGCCAGCAGTTTATTACCCATAACGGGACGGAGCGGCACTACCTATGGCTACACCTTC
CASSLLPITGRSGTTYGYTF
>TRBJ2-4|.|TRBV6-1|.
TGTGCCAGCAGTGGACACCCTGTGGCGGCCAAAAACATTCAGTACTTC
CASSGHPVAAKNIQYF
>TRBJ2-2|.|TRBV2|few
TGTGCCAGCAGGGCGGGTTTCACCGGGGAGCTGTTTTTT
CASRAGFTGELFF
>TRBJ2-2|.|TRBV6-5|many
TGTGCCAGCAGTAGGGGCGGGGCGAACACCGGGGAGCTGTTTTTT
CASSRGGANTGELFF
>TRBJ2-5|TRBD2|TRBV9|few
TGTGCCAGCAGCCCCCCGACTAGCGGGGGGCATGAGCAGTACTTC
CASSPPTSGGHEQYF
>TRBJ2-1|TRBD1|TRBV5-6|many
TGTGCCAGCAGGGGCAGGGGGTACAATGAGCAGTTCTTC
CASRGRGYNEQFF
>TRBJ2-7|.|TRBV6-6|.
TGTGCCAGCAGTCGGGAGGGGGCTAGCGGGCCGTACTTC
CASSREGASGPYF
>TRBJ1-6|.|TRBV12-3/TRBV12-4|.
TGTGCCAGCAGAAGTGACGGGAATTCACCCCTCCACTTT
CASRSDGNSPLHF
>TRBJ2-3|TRBD2|TRBV3-1|.
TGTGCCAGCAGCCGAACAGGTGGTAGCGGGGGGGCCACAGATACGCAGTATTTT
CASSRTGGSGGATDTQYF
>TRBJ2-5|.|TRBV9|.
TGTGCCAGCAGCGTAGGGGAACAGGGATCAAGGGCCCAGTACTTC
CASSVGEQGSRAQYF